Presented here are 15 T cell receptor beta chains from one specimen sequenced in a study of response to subunit inactivated influenza vaccine. TCRdb itself ran the RT-PCR reads through MiXCR, one entry per CDR3 protein. The sample shows a few hundred thousand distinct CDR3 sequences, 12% to 15% of them seen only once. The source was PBMCs from blood, collected 12 days after vaccination. These receptors were obtained from a middle-aged man who received an inactivated influenza vaccine.

V gene TRBV7-9 combines with J gene TRBJ1-4, with D perhaps matching TRBD1 (5 bases). Per germline, CDR1 SEHNR and CDR2 FQNEAQ (reference sequence). This CDR3 has 15 residues. V gave up 3 bases and J gave up 3 bases, with 11 bases separating them. CDR3 region: CASSFQGRANEKLFF. The CDR3 nucleotides read TGTGCCAGCAGCTTCCAGGGAAGGGCTAATGAAAAACTGTTTTTT.

The rearrangement joins TRBV4-1 to TRBJ2-1, with 9 bases aligning to TRBD1. V shed 1 base and J 14 bases; nucleotides not matched to a gene: 9. The CDR3 has 14 amino acids. Germline CDR1 reads MGHRA; CDR2 reads YSYEKL. DNA of the CDR3: TGCGCCAGCAGCCAAGGGTTTAGGGACAGGGTGAAGTTCTTC. Translation gives CASSQGFRDRVKFF.

The chain uses TRBV9 and TRBJ2-6, with D perhaps TRBD1 or TRBD2 (5 bases each). This CDR3 spans 16 amino acids. In germline, CDR1 is SGDLS, CDR2 YYNGEE. V lost 4 bases to trimming and J lost 0 bases, with 11 bases between them. In nucleotides, the CDR3 is TGTGCCAGCAGCTCCCGGGGCTACTCTGGGGCCAACGTCCTGACTTTC. Translated: CASSSRGYSGANVLTF. The full variable domain, completed using reference TRBV9 and TRBJ2-6, is DSGVTQTPKHLITATGQRVTLRCSPRSGDLSVYWYQQSLDQGLQFLIQYYNGEERAKGNILERFSAQQFPDLHSELNLSSLELGDSALYFCASSSRGYSGANVLTFGAGSRLTVL.

This clonotype was seen more than once but under ten times. CDR3 sequence reads: CASSSQGAIQETQYF. The CDR3 nucleotides are TGTGCCAGCTCATCACAGGGGGCGATTCAAGAGACCCAGTACTTC. The rearrangement links TRBV18 to TRBJ2-5; 9 bases are a match to TRBD1. CDR1 KGHSH and CDR2 LQKENI come from the germline V gene. J lost 2 bases, V lost 5 bases, and 6 bases had no gene match. This CDR3 has 15 amino acids.

The chain uses TRBV20-1 and TRBJ2-7; D may be TRBD2 (6 bases). This CDR3 contains 13 residues. Germline CDR1 and CDR2: DFQATT and SNEGSKA (reference sequence). In nucleotides, the CDR3 is TGCGGGGCCGTGGGGGGTAGTTCCTACGAGCAGTACTTC. Translated: CGAVGGSSYEQYF.

This clonotype was counted between two and nine times. The chain has TRBV7-8 and TRBJ2-1; no clear D. Germline CDR1 SGHVS, CDR2 FQNEAQ. Deletions cut 5 bases from V and 9 bases from J, with 14 bases between. This CDR3 spans 13 amino acids. The CDR3 loop reads CASSAPWASEQFF. Here the CDR3 DNA reads TGTGCCAGCAGCGCCCCGTGGGCAAGTGAGCAGTTCTTC. Together with reference TRBV7-8 and TRBJ2-1, the CDR3 gives the full variable domain: GAGVSQSPRYKVAKRGQDVALRCDPISGHVSLFWYQQALGQGPEFLTYFQNEAQLDKSGLPSDRFFAERPEGSVSTLKIQRTQQEDSAVYLCASSAPWASEQFFGPGTRLTVL.

This rearrangement joins TRBV5-1 to TRBJ2-5; 12 bases match TRBD2. The CDR3 covers 15 residues. The germline V gene encodes CDR1 SGHRS and CDR2 YFSETQ. Germline trimming cut 2 bases from V and 6 bases from J; bases unmatched to any gene: 5. The CDR3 nucleotides read TGCGCCAGCAGCTTTCGACTAGCGGGGGAACAGACCCAGTACTTC. Its translation is CASSFRLAGEQTQYF.

The DNA of the CDR3 is TGTGCCAGCAGTTACACCGGGACAGGGGTATATGGCTACACCTTC. Amino acids: CASSYTGTGVYGYTF. V is TRBV6-2 or TRBV6-3 and J is TRBJ1-2, with 10 bases identical to TRBD1. Germline assignment: CDR1 MNHEY and CDR2 SVGEGT. The V and J ends lost 2 bases and 5 bases, in that order; junction bases with no gene match: 5. This CDR3 has 15 amino acids.

This clonotype was seen a few times. This chain uses TRBV5-1 with TRBJ2-1, with D unresolved. CDR3 length: 13 amino acids. Between the trimmed V and J ends, which lost 0 bases and 10 bases, there was a span of 11 bases. Germline V gene sequence: CDR1 SGHRS, CDR2 YFSETQ. This chain's CDR3 is CASSLGYGPEQFF. For the CDR3, the DNA is TGCGCCAGCAGCTTGGGCTACGGCCCGGAGCAGTTCTTC.

The chain combines TRBV9 with TRBJ2-5; 9 positions match TRBD1. There are 15 residues in the CDR3. J gave up 5 bases and V 0 bases, and 5 bases lay outside the gene matches. The germline gives CDR1 SGDLS, CDR2 YYNGEE. CDR3 region: CASSVGDREAETQYF. The CDR3 DNA sequence: TGTGCCAGCAGCGTAGGGGACAGGGAAGCGGAGACCCAGTACTTC. The whole variable domain, remainder taken from reference TRBV9 and TRBJ2-5, is DSGVTQTPKHLITATGQRVTLRCSPRSGDLSVYWYQQSLDQGLQFLIQYYNGEERAKGNILERFSAQQFPDLHSELNLSSLELGDSALYFCASSVGDREAETQYFGPGTRLLVL.

The chain carries TRBV12-3 or TRBV12-4 and TRBJ1-1, with D tentatively TRBD1 (5 bases). The CDR3 totals 13 residues. Trimming removed 3 bases from V and 11 bases from J, with 16 bases in between. The DNA for the CDR3 is TGTGCCAGCAGTTTGGTCGCCAGGGTTGGGGCTTTCTTT. Translated, it gives CASSLVARVGAFF.

The chain joins TRBV7-2 to TRBJ2-1, with D possibly being TRBD1 or TRBD2 (5 bases each). The germline V and J ends were trimmed by 8 bases and 7 bases, with 21 bases remaining between them. This CDR3 has 15 residues. Per the germline V gene, CDR1 is SGHTA and CDR2 is FQGNSA. CDR3 in DNA: TGTGCCAGCTGGGCCGGGGCTGGGTGGTTGAATGAGCAGTTCTTC. Translated, it gives CASWAGAGWLNEQFF.

This chain uses TRBV4-2 with TRBJ2-1; 7 bases fit TRBD2. Unmatched junction bases numbered 12, after V lost 0 bases and J lost 7 bases. The germline V gene has CDR1 LGHNA and CDR2 YNFKEQ. The length of the CDR3 is 17 residues. CDR3 residues: CASSQDGGWERENEQFF. CDR3 in DNA: TGTGCCAGCAGCCAAGATGGGGGGTGGGAGCGGGAAAATGAGCAGTTCTTC.

Points on this clonotype: Relative to the germline gene, one junction end is altered; a read error may explain this. The V and J genes are TRBV27 and TRBJ2-3; 12 bases fit TRBD2. Per germline, CDR1 MNHEY and CDR2 SMNVEV (reference sequence). This CDR3 region has 16 residues. The CDR3: CASSHLAGGPPDTQYF. In nucleotides, the CDR3 is TGTGCTAGCAGCCATCTAGCGGGAGGGCCGCCAGATACGCAGTATTTT.

At least ten counts were recorded for this clonotype. The rearrangement uses TRBV28 and TRBJ2-5, with 8 nucleotides matching TRBD1. This CDR3 has 13 amino acids. The junction had 2 bases not matched to a gene; V was cut back by 3 bases and J by 5 bases. Germline CDR1 is MDHEN and CDR2 is SYDVKM. Here the CDR3 reads CASSLDRVETQYF. Here the CDR3 DNA reads TGTGCCAGCAGTTTGGACAGGGTGGAGACCCAGTACTTC.